This record covers a single T cell receptor (beta chain). The data stem from a study of blood T cell repertoires in COVID-19. On the study more broadly: Some COVID-19 samples were acute and others convalescent; all came from the United States, Italy and Spain. T cells, B-cell-depleted T cells, or PBMCs provided the cDNA or gDNA that served as material.

As processed by the authors: Reference gene primer amplification gave estimated nucleated cell counts. Only in-frame clones appear in the TCRdb table, and some are missing; sequencing was by immunoSEQ multiplex PCR. The V and J calls and clone size come from that table; D and trimming were worked out from the DNA. Of some 270,000 clones listed, around 83% are singletons. The length of the CDR3 is 13 residues. The V and J ends lost 3 bases and 9 bases respectively, with 14 bases between them. Germline assignment: CDR1 MDHEN and CDR2 SYDVKM. The V gene is TRBV28, the J gene TRBJ1-1; D is uncertain. The sample consisted of peripheral blood. This receptor was obtained from a woman aged 40 to 50 who had recovered from COVID-19. The CDR3 DNA follows: TGTGCCAGCAGTTTCGGGGTGACGCAGCAAGCTTTCTTT. Amino acid sequence: CASSFGVTQQAFF.